This TCR beta chain was recorded in a study of beta chain features in type 1 diabetes (dated by TCRdb to 2016 to 2019). In terms of the full investigation: Mean age, gender distribution, total cell number and subset yield were not different between patients and healthy donors. A total of 100 million to 110 million sorted cells were examined across all samples, and a strong correlation was observed between cell number per subset and RNA yield. The study compared the TCRB repertoires of sorted circulating CD4+ T cell subsets in recently diagnosed type 1 diabetes patients with those in matched healthy donors. Naive and central memory subsets were obtained from all 28 donors, but regulatory and stem cell-like memory subsets were isolated from only 8 patients and about eight healthy donors.

Each donor gave one peripheral blood draw, roughly 120 mL on average, collected into heparinised tubes. A BD FACSAria II was used to sort naive, central memory, regulatory and stem cell-like memory CD4+ T cells with a panel that included CD45RO, CCR7, CD25, CD127, CD95 and CD27. A purity above 98% was achieved for all sorted populations. PBMCs were isolated immediately by Lymphoprep density gradient centrifugation and stained directly without culture. Samples were stained and sorted in pairs, with one healthy donor and one patient per experiment, so that batch effects were minimized. The High Capacity cDNA Reverse Transcription Kit was used to reverse transcribe all of the isolated RNA, meaning that expressed TCRB transcripts were what got sequenced. Deep immunoSEQ sequencing was performed on naive, central memory and regulatory T cell samples, with an average of roughly 3.5 million total reads per sample. Sorted cells were lysed in RLT buffer and RNA was extracted with DNase-treated RNeasy Micro or Mini kits, depending on cell number. Each cell subset was processed on its own to prevent cross-contamination, while patient and healthy donor samples were processed together. The immunoSEQ multiplex PCR was used to amplify TCRB sequences from cDNA, generating 87-bp fragments that spanned the CDR3 region. Sequencing of the amplicons was performed on the Illumina HiSeq platform. In the original analysis: Synthetic template baselines were used to correct PCR bias computationally, reads within Hamming distance 2 were collapsed, and singletons that could not be merged were discarded. Reads were aligned to IMGT to assign V, D and J genes, CDR3 length, and insertions or deletions at six rearrangement sites. Within each subset, clonotype counts were normalized to sorted cell number, and only after that were true diversity and Gini coefficients computed with the tcR R package. The overlap coefficient, calculated on TCRB nucleotide sequences, was used to measure repertoire sharing. Out-of-frame TCRB sequences from naive cells were analyzed to stand in for the pre-selection repertoire. TCRdb obtained this table from immuneACCESS and retained in-frame rearrangements with V and J assigned. These tables miss some clones; where compared with another copy, unresolved V genes account for less than half of the shortfall, and the remainder is unexplained. V and J calls and clone size follow that table, whereas D and trimming were derived from the DNA. The sample contains a few hundred thousand clones, 16% of them found a single time. The top ten clones comprise about 0.092% of the sample.

The CDR3 numbers 12 residues from cysteine through phenylalanine. Only CDR3 DNA remains: 36 bases, in frame from the first base. V is clipped by 5 bases and J by 15 bases, and the sequence between their germline boundaries is 17 bases long. Per the germline V gene (reference sequence), SGHAT is the CDR1 and FQDESV is the CDR2. Turning to this clone: The antigen it binds to is not known. No quality values exist for individual bases; no much larger clone is one base distant.

Overall study results and their limits: The naive, central memory and regulatory TCRB repertoires appeared to resemble one another more closely among patients than among healthy donors. At VDJ recombination sites, patients with type 1 diabetes made fewer insertions and deleted more nucleotides, a pattern implying thymic rearrangement abnormalities. A moderate but significant shortening of TCRB CDR3 length was observed in type 1 diabetes patients in all four CD4+ subsets. Because cDNA was sequenced instead of genomic DNA, highly expressing activated cells could be over-represented, though the groups showed no difference in activation or CD3 levels. Shorter templates might have been favored by PCR, but patient and control samples were amplified and corrected together, so both groups would have been affected equally by any skew. Only small numbers of individuals were included in the HLA sub-analyses, which left unresolved whether HLA type had any influence on TCRB rearrangement.

This chain joins TRBV11-1 to TRBJ2-1; the D segment could be TRBD2, given 5 matching bases. This receptor was taken from a young man with type 1 diabetes. The sequenced sample was naive CD4+ T cells from blood. The sample's cell subset or site label is to be understood as: true naive CD4+ T cells. The DNA reads TGTGCCAGCAGCGTGAGCGTAGCGCTGCTGTTCTTC. The encoded protein is CASSVSVALLFF.